The rows below give T cell receptor beta chains drawn from one sample of a study of T cell repertoires in cytomegalovirus infection. TCRdb redid the calling of the reads with MiXCR, one entry per CDR3 protein. Among about 920,000 distinct CDR3 sequences listed, approximately 32% were seen once. Which antigens these TCRs recognize remains unknown. The input for sequencing was cultured CD8+ T cells from PBMCs, taken from culture after CMV antigen stimulation. These receptors all come from a human donor in good health (CMV status not recorded). Some clones in this sample may be carry-over from other donors' samples. Both conserved end residues are part of each CDR3. The D gene is left open where the match is weak. Size values are once, few and many counts, or a class for expanded clones, and some rows have none.

clone_size j_call v_call d_call cdr3_nt cdr3_aa
many TRBJ1-3 TRBV7-6 . TGTGCCAGCAGCTCTAAAGTGGGAGGAAACACCATATATTTT CASSSKVGGNTIYF
. TRBJ1-6 TRBV2 . TGTGCCAGCAGTGAAGCCGGCGGCTATAATTCACCCCTCCACTTT CASSEAGGYNSPLHF
once TRBJ2-7 TRBV2 TRBD2 TGTGCCAGCATAGCGGGGGGGCCCTACGAGCAGTACTTC CASIAGGPYEQYF
. TRBJ1-2 TRBV29-1 . TGCAGCGCCCCAAAGGGACCCTCTAACTATGGCTACACCTTC CSAPKGPSNYGYTF
few TRBJ2-5 TRBV27 TRBD2 TGTGCCAGCAGTTATCTGGGAGGGCCCAACCAAGAGACCCAGTACTTC CASSYLGGPNQETQYF
. TRBJ1-6 TRBV27 TRBD1 TGTGCCAGCAGTCACTCCGGACAGGGAACTTCACCCCTCCACTTT CASSHSGQGTSPLHF
. TRBJ1-4 TRBV27 TRBD1 TGTGCCAGCAGTAAGGGACAGGGTAATCGTAATGAAAAACTGTTTTTT CASSKGQGNRNEKLFF
few TRBJ2-2 TRBV15 . TGTGCCACCAGCAGAGCCTCGGGGTACGGTGCCGGGGAGCTGTTTTTT CATSRASGYGAGELFF
few TRBJ2-1 TRBV12-5 . TGTGCTAGTGGCCCAACCGATTACAATGAGCAGTTCTTC CASGPTDYNEQFF
many TRBJ1-6 TRBV7-2 TRBD1 TGTGCCAGCAGCCTCGGGACAGGGGTATCACCCCTCCACTTT CASSLGTGVSPLHF
. TRBJ2-5 TRBV7-9 . TGTGCCAGCAGCTCTATGGTGATCTCCGCCTGGGAGACCCAGTACTTC CASSSMVISAWETQYF
few TRBJ2-1 TRBV6-1 TRBD1 TGTGCCAGCAGCCTTGCCGGGACAGGGGGCGGGTACAATGAGCAGTTCTTC CASSLAGTGGGYNEQFF
many TRBJ2-3 TRBV5-1 . TGCGCCAGCAGCTTTCGCCCTCGGGGAACTAGCACAGATACGCAGTATTTT CASSFRPRGTSTDTQYF
few TRBJ1-6 TRBV12-3/TRBV12-4 TRBD1 TGTGCCAGCAGTTTAGGGACAGGGGGCGCATCCTATAATTCACCCCTCCACTTT CASSLGTGGASYNSPLHF
. TRBJ2-7 TRBV5-3 TRBD2 TGTGCCAGAAGCTTGGGGCGGGGGAGAGCCTACGAGCAGTACTTC CARSLGRGRAYEQYF
few TRBJ2-2 TRBV15 TRBD1 TGTGCCACCAGCACGACAGGGGCTGAGAACACCGGGGAGCTGTTTTTT CATSTTGAENTGELFF
few TRBJ1-2 TRBV6-1 TRBD1 TGTGCCAGCAGTGAAGCGGAAGGGACAGGGAATGGCTACACCTTC CASSEAEGTGNGYTF
few TRBJ2-3 TRBV27 . TGTGCCAGCAGTTTATTCATCAGGGAGAGGCAGTATTTT CASSLFIRERQYF
few TRBJ2-7 TRBV7-6 . TGTGCCAGCAGCGGAAACGGTCCCCCCAACGAGCAGTACTTC CASSGNGPPNEQYF
. TRBJ1-1 TRBV4-1 . TGCGCCAGCAGCCCCGGCCCTTCCGACGCTGAGAACACTGAAGCTTTCTTT CASSPGPSDAENTEAFF
. TRBJ2-7 TRBV25-1 . TGTGCCAGCAGTCCCTCGGCCTTTGAGACAGGCTTCTACGAGCAGTACTTC CASSPSAFETGFYEQYF
few TRBJ1-1 TRBV11-3 TRBD1 TGTGCCAGCAGCCCCCGGGACAGGCCCACTGAAGCTTTCTTT CASSPRDRPTEAFF
. TRBJ1-1 TRBV2 TRBD1 TGTGCCAGCAGTGGGGGACAGGACATGAACACTGAAGCTTTCTTT CASSGGQDMNTEAFF
few TRBJ1-3 TRBV7-4 . TGTGCCAGCAGCCTTCTCGAAGCTGGAAACACCATATATTTT CASSLLEAGNTIYF
few TRBJ2-1 TRBV4-1 . TGCGCCAGCAGCCAAGACGGGGGACCCCGCTCCTACAATGAGCAGTTCTTC CASSQDGGPRSYNEQFF
few TRBJ2-4 TRBV4-2 . TGTGCCAGCAGCCAAGATCGCGGACTAGCCAAAAACATTCAGTACTTC CASSQDRGLAKNIQYF
. TRBJ2-7 TRBV27 . TGTGCCAGCAGTTTCAAAGGGGACGAGCAGTACTTC CASSFKGDEQYF
once TRBJ1-5 TRBV27 . TGTGCCAACAGGACGGGACCGAATAGCAATCAGCCCCAGCATTTT CANRTGPNSNQPQHF
few TRBJ2-1 TRBV6-5 . TGTGCCAGCAGTTACTCGTTTCGGCACAATGAGCAGTTCTTC CASSYSFRHNEQFF
few TRBJ2-1 TRBV29-1 . TGCAGCGTTGAAAAGGGGTTGTACAATGAGCAGTTCTTC CSVEKGLYNEQFF
few TRBJ1-6 TRBV5-6 . TGTGCCAGCAGCTTGATGGGGAACTCTCTGGGATCACCCCTCCACTTT CASSLMGNSLGSPLHF
. TRBJ2-7 TRBV27 . TGTGCCAGCAGTTTAGATTACAGGTTCGACTCCTACGAGCAGTACTTC CASSLDYRFDSYEQYF
few TRBJ2-7 TRBV7-2 . TGTGCCAGCAGCTGGGGCAGGGGTTACGAGCAGTACTTC CASSWGRGYEQYF
. TRBJ2-1 TRBV6-1 . TGTGCCAGCCTGATCATAGGGGGATCATACAATGAGCAGTTCTTC CASLIIGGSYNEQFF
few TRBJ2-1 TRBV6-5 . TGTGCCAGCAGTTACAGGCGGACACACTACAATGAGCAGTTCTTC CASSYRRTHYNEQFF
. TRBJ1-5 TRBV7-9 . TGTGCCAGCAGCCCTGTCGGCGCGGCCTCCCCCCAGCATTTT CASSPVGAASPQHF
. TRBJ2-1 TRBV27 TRBD2 TGTGCCAGCTGTTTATCGGCTAGCGGGGGGCCCTACAATGAGCAGTTCTTC CASCLSASGGPYNEQFF
many TRBJ2-1 TRBV7-9 . TGTGCCAGCAGCTTAGTGTCAGGGCGTGGGAGTGAGCAGTTCTTC CASSLVSGRGSEQFF
few TRBJ1-6 TRBV4-1 . TGCGCCAGCAGCCAAGTGTCAGTAAGCGTGTCTGCGATCGGTTCACCCCTCCACTTT CASSQVSVSVSAIGSPLHF
. TRBJ1-1 TRBV6-1 . TGTGCCAGTTTTATAGTCTTCGCTGAAGCTTTCTTT CASFIVFAEAFF